This T cell receptor (beta chain) originates from a study of CD8+ T cells in alopecia areata. Across the whole study: Treated patients were dosed with oral tofacitinib, taking 5 to 10 mg twice daily. Findings of the study overall: Mice showed TCR sharing more clearly than patients did, possibly owing to HLA.

Per germline, CDR1 SGDLS and CDR2 YYNGEE. Trimming removed 3 bases at V and 6 bases at J, with 11 bases between. This CDR3 contains 13 residues. The sequencing template was cDNA reverse transcribed from extracted RNA. Profiling relied on immunoSEQ multiplex PCR, and the TCRdb table lists in-frame clones only, not all of them. The sample has approximately 150,000 clones; about nine tenths are singletons. As concerns this clone: Its antigen is currently unknown.

This clonotype originated in a human donor with alopecia areata. The specimen was CD8+ T cells sorted from blood, collected at week 0. The V and J genes are TRBV9 and TRBJ2-3; no clear D. The CDR3 spells CASSGSYRDTQYF. The CDR3 nucleotides are TGTGCCAGCAGCGGCTCCTATCGGGATACGCAGTATTTT.